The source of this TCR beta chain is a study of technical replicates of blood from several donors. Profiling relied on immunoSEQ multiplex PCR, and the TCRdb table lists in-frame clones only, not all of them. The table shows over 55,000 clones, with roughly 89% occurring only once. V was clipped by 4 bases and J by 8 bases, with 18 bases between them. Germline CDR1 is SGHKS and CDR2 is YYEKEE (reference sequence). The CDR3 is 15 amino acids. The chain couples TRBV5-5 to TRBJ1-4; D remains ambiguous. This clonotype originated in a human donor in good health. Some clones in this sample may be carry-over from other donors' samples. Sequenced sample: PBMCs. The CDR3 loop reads CASSPTGIPGEKLFF. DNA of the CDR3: TGTGCCAGCAGCCCGACGGGTATCCCCGGGGAAAAACTGTTTTTT.